This T cell receptor beta chain was profiled in a study of blood T cell repertoires in COVID-19. Study-level information: Samples representing acute and convalescent COVID-19 were sourced from the United States, Italy and Spain. T cells, B-cell-depleted T cells, or PBMCs supplied cDNA or gDNA.

The V end lost 5 bases, the J end lost 4 bases, and 15 bases lay between the germline ends. Germline V gene lookup returns CDR1 SGHRS and CDR2 YFSETQ. CDR3 size: 14 residues. Original handling: Quantification of nucleated cells was approximated via reference gene primer amplification. Assay: immunoSEQ multiplex PCR; the TCRdb copy retains only in-frame clones and omits some. V, J and clone size are those of that table, while D and trimming were read from the DNA. The sample includes 250,000 to 350,000 clones, around 87% of them seen just once. Sequenced input: peripheral blood. The TCR originated in a woman between 45 and 65 years old who had recovered from COVID-19. The chain links TRBV5-1 to TRBJ1-2; D gene unclear. In DNA form, the CDR3 reads TGCGCCAGCAGGCCGGAACAGTCTCGCTATGGCTACACCTTC. This encodes CASRPEQSRYGYTF. The full variable domain, its missing parts supplied by reference TRBV5-1 and TRBJ1-2, is KAGVTQTPRYLIKTRGQQVTLSCSPISGHRSVSWYQQTPGQGLQFLFEYFSETQRNKGNFPGRFSGRQFSNSRSEMNVSTLELGDSALYLCASRPEQSRYGYTFGSGTRLTVV.